This T cell receptor beta chain was retrieved from a study of post-analysis software for immune sequencing data. Study as a whole: The courses of disease that were included comprised relapsing-remitting, secondary progressive and progressive-relapsing multiple sclerosis. Study outcomes and limitations: Under F measure analysis, samples from one preparation batch co-clustered strongly. The five TRBV segments detected at higher frequency in patients than in controls included TRBV5-6, TRBV5-1 and TRBV20-1.

Germline V lookup: CDR1 KGHDR, CDR2 SFDVKD. This CDR3 is 11 amino acids long. V was trimmed by 8 bases and J by 11 bases, leaving 13 bases between them. The TCR beta cDNA libraries carried unique molecular identifiers. The authors obtained 500,000 or so cDNA molecules from roughly 1.1 to 9.2 million T cells. TCRdb redid the calling of the PCR reads with MiXCR, one entry per CDR3 protein. Found here are some 800,000 distinct CDR3 sequences, roughly 46% of them singletons; the top ten hold roughly 5%. This clonotype was seen a few times. Its antigen is unknown. The sequencing sample was made of blood. V and J are TRBV24-1 and TRBJ2-3; weak D call: TRBD2 (5 bases). The clonotype was recovered from a girl aged 10 to 17 with multiple sclerosis. The CDR3 is CATTWGAVQYF. The CDR3 DNA follows: TGTGCCACCACTTGGGGAGCAGTGCAGTATTTT.